Listed below are T cell receptor beta chains from one sample, sequenced in a study of T cell responses to AZD1222 COVID-19 vaccine. Assay used: immunoSEQ multiplex PCR; TCRdb lists only in-frame clones, some missing. The repertoire holds around 100,000 clones, with approximately 89% as singletons. The sequencing here drew on peripheral blood, taken 28 days after the second AZD1222 dose. These receptors all stem from an adult who received the AZD1222 COVID-19 vaccine. Each CDR3 is given with its conserved first and last residue. Each record gives: clone size, J gene, V gene, D gene, CDR3 DNA, CDR3 protein. D genes are given only for firm matches. Clone size, where shown, is once, few, many, or a class for clones that have expanded.

>NA|TRBJ2-7|TRBV3-1/TRBV3-2|NA
TGTGCCAGCAGCCAAGGATGGCTCTCCTACGAGCAGTACTTC
CASSQGWLSYEQYF
>NA|TRBJ2-3|TRBV15|NA
TGTGCCACCAGCAGAGATAGAGCGGATAGCACAGATACGCAGTATTTT
CATSRDRADSTDTQYF
>few|TRBJ1-1|TRBV28|NA
TGTGCCAGCAGTCGACCACCCGGGGCTGAAGCTTTCTTT
CASSRPPGAEAFF
>NA|TRBJ2-2|TRBV19|TRBD1
TGTGCCAGTAGTACTTACAGGGGGACTCCCGGCACCGGGGAGCTGTTTTTT
CASSTYRGTPGTGELFF
>NA|TRBJ2-5|TRBV12-5|NA
TGTGCTAGTGGTTTGGTAACGTGGACCCGAGGGGCCCAGTACTTC
CASGLVTWTRGAQYF
>once|TRBJ2-1|TRBV6-5|NA
TGTGCCATCGGACGGGGTCTCCCGTCGAATGAGCAGTTCTTC
CAIGRGLPSNEQFF
>NA|TRBJ2-5|TRBV7-3|NA
TGTGCCAGCAGCTACGGGGCTGGGGAGACCCAGTACTTC
CASSYGAGETQYF
>NA|TRBJ2-1|TRBV7-3|TRBD1
TGTGCCAGCAGCCGGGACAGGGGAGCCTACAATGAGCAGTTCTTC
CASSRDRGAYNEQFF
>NA|TRBJ2-1|TRBV20-1|NA
TGCAGTGCTAGTCGCTCTCTTTCCTACAATGAGCAGTTCTTC
CSASRSLSYNEQFF
>NA|TRBJ2-1|TRBV3-1/TRBV3-2|TRBD2
TGTGCCAGCAGCCAGGCACTAGCGGACTCCTACAATGAGCAGTTCTTC
CASSQALADSYNEQFF
>once|TRBJ2-1|TRBV4-2|TRBD2
TGTGCCAGTTTAGCGGGGGGGGGCAATGAGCAGTTCTTC
CASLAGGGNEQFF
>NA|TRBJ1-5|TRBV9|TRBD1
TGTGCCAGCAGCGTAGAGGACAGGGCAGATCAGCCCCAGCATTTT
CASSVEDRADQPQHF
>NA|TRBJ2-2|TRBV19|NA
TGTGCCAGCGATTGGGGGACAAACACCGGGGAGCTGTTTTTT
CASDWGTNTGELFF
>NA|TRBJ2-7|TRBV27|NA
TGTGCCAGCAAGGAAGACCAATCCTACGAGCAGTACTTC
CASKEDQSYEQYF
>NA|TRBJ1-2|TRBV11-2|NA
TGTGCCAGCAGCTTCCCTGGGACCTTTAACTATGGCTACACCTTC
CASSFPGTFNYGYTF
>NA|TRBJ1-5|TRBV19|TRBD1
TGTGCCAGTAGCGAGACCCGGGACAGGCCCCAGCATTTT
CASSETRDRPQHF
>NA|TRBJ1-1|TRBV28|NA
TGTGCCAGCAACCTCGGGGGCCTTTCGAACACTGAAGCTTTCTTT
CASNLGGLSNTEAFF
>NA|TRBJ2-5|TRBV5-1|NA
TGCGCCAGCAGCTCTTCCGGGACGTTTCAAGAGACCCAGTACTTC
CASSSSGTFQETQYF
>NA|TRBJ1-1|TRBV7-3|TRBD1
TGTGCCAGCAGCCGACAGGGCGTCACTGAAGCTTTCTTT
CASSRQGVTEAFF
>NA|TRBJ2-7|TRBV27|TRBD2
TGTGCCAGCAGTTTATTAGCGGGAGCCTACGAGCAGTACTTC
CASSLLAGAYEQYF
>NA|TRBJ1-1|TRBV9|TRBD1
TGTGCCAGCAGCGGAACGGGACAGGGGACAACTTTCTTT
CASSGTGQGTTFF
>once|TRBJ2-1|TRBV5-1|TRBD2
TGCGCCAGCAGCTGGGGACTAGCGGGAGTAGCCTACAATGAGCAGTTCTTC
CASSWGLAGVAYNEQFF
>once|TRBJ2-1|TRBV4-1|TRBD2
TGCGCCAGCAGCCAAGTAGCGGGGGAGAGAAATGAGCAGTTCTTC
CASSQVAGERNEQFF
>NA|TRBJ2-7|TRBV27|NA
TGTGCCAGCAGTTCCCCGTGGAGGGATGACGAGCAGTACTTC
CASSSPWRDDEQYF
>NA|TRBJ2-3|TRBV4-3|TRBD2
TGCGCCAGCAGCCAAGATTGGACTAGCGGGAGCATAAGCACAGATACGCAGTATTTT
CASSQDWTSGSISTDTQYF
>NA|TRBJ1-1|TRBV18|NA
TGTGCCAGCTCACCAAGCGGGAACACTGAAGCTTTCTTT
CASSPSGNTEAFF
>NA|TRBJ2-3|TRBV7-3|NA
TGTGCCAGCAGCCTCGGACAGACTTCGGATACGCAGTATTTT
CASSLGQTSDTQYF
>once|TRBJ1-3|TRBV5-1|TRBD1
TGCGCCAGCAGCTTGATGGGACAGGACCTCTCTGGAAACACCATATATTTT
CASSLMGQDLSGNTIYF
>NA|TRBJ1-5|TRBV30|NA
TGTGCCTGGAGAGGGGGGGGAAATCAGCCCCAGCATTTT
CAWRGGGNQPQHF
>NA|TRBJ1-2|TRBV28|NA
TGTGCCAGCACCCTCTCAGGCGATGGCTACACCTTC
CASTLSGDGYTF
>NA|TRBJ1-5|TRBV7-2|NA
TGTGCCAGCAGCTTAAACACCAATCAGCCCCAGCATTTT
CASSLNTNQPQHF
>NA|TRBJ1-2|TRBV27|NA
TGTGCCAGCAGTCAAGCTAACTATGGCTACACCTTC
CASSQANYGYTF
>NA|TRBJ2-3|TRBV6-6|NA
TGTGCCAGCAGTTACTTAGGGCAGGGGGGGGCAGATACGCAGTATTTT
CASSYLGQGGADTQYF
>NA|TRBJ2-7|TRBV2|TRBD1
TGTGCCAGCAGTACCGGGAGACAGGGGGCCGTCTACGAGCAGTACTTC
CASSTGRQGAVYEQYF
>NA|TRBJ1-6|TRBV19|NA
TGTGCCAGTCAACAGGACACCTATAATTCACCCCTCCACTTT
CASQQDTYNSPLHF
>NA|TRBJ1-1|TRBV19|NA
TGTGCCAGTAGTATGGCCTTGACAGCCGACACTGAAGCTTTCTTT
CASSMALTADTEAFF
>NA|TRBJ2-1|TRBV7-9|NA
TGTGCCAGCAGCCCCCATGGGATCAGGGGTGAGCAGTTCTTC
CASSPHGIRGEQFF
>NA|TRBJ1-5|TRBV2|NA
TGTGCCAGCAGTGTTCGTCAGCCCCAGCATTTT
CASSVRQPQHF
>once|TRBJ2-3|TRBV5-1|NA
TGCGCCAGCAGCTCGTCTAGCACAGATACGCAGTATTTT
CASSSSSTDTQYF
>NA|TRBJ2-1|TRBV7-6|TRBD2
TGTGCCAGCAGCCCGGGGGGGAATTACAATGAGCAGTTCTTC
CASSPGGNYNEQFF
>NA|TRBJ1-3|TRBV7-6|TRBD1
TGTGCCAGCAGCTTAGAACTGGGACAGCAGCTCTCTGGAAACACCATATATTTT
CASSLELGQQLSGNTIYF
>NA|TRBJ2-4|TRBV6-2/TRBV6-3|TRBD2
TGTGCCAGCAGTTCTATAGCGGGACCAGCCAAAAACATTCAGTACTTC
CASSSIAGPAKNIQYF
>NA|TRBJ2-7|TRBV6-5|NA
TGTGCCAGCAGTTACTCCTCTCTGGAAACGCTGGGGCAGTACTTC
CASSYSSLETLGQYF
>NA|TRBJ1-5|TRBV7-9|NA
TGTGCCAGCAGCGTGGAAGGGGTCCAGAGTCAGCCCCAGCATTTT
CASSVEGVQSQPQHF
>NA|TRBJ1-1|TRBV5-1|NA
TGCGCCAGCAGCCTTGGGGGATCCGACACTGAAGCTTTCTTT
CASSLGGSDTEAFF
>NA|TRBJ2-7|TRBV4-1|NA
TGCGCCAGCAGCCTCAAAACCGGGGGCCTCTCCTACGAGCAGTACTTC
CASSLKTGGLSYEQYF
>NA|TRBJ2-1|TRBV27|TRBD2
TGTGCCAGCAGTTTAGAAGCGGGAGTCGATCATGAGCAGTTCTTC
CASSLEAGVDHEQFF
>NA|TRBJ1-1|TRBV6-5|NA
TGTGCCAGCAGGGACAGTTCGGGGGACACTGAAGCTTTCTTT
CASRDSSGDTEAFF
>NA|TRBJ1-1|TRBV5-1|NA
TGCGCCAGCAGCCCCGGGACGGCGAACACTGAAGCTTTCTTT
CASSPGTANTEAFF
>NA|TRBJ2-1|TRBV19|NA
TGTGCCAGTAGTCTAGGGGGGGGCTACAATGAGCAGTTCTTC
CASSLGGGYNEQFF
>NA|TRBJ1-4|TRBV5-4|NA
TGTGCCAGCAGCCGGGGGGGGAATGAAAAACTGTTTTTT
CASSRGGNEKLFF
>NA|TRBJ1-5|TRBV4-2|NA
TGTGCCAGCAGCCCAAACGGGAATCAGCCCCAGCATTTT
CASSPNGNQPQHF
>NA|TRBJ2-5|TRBV7-2|NA
TGTGCCAGCAGCCCGATCGTCGGGGAGGAAGGGGAGACCCAGTACTTC
CASSPIVGEEGETQYF
>few|TRBJ1-6|TRBV7-9|NA
TGTGCCAGCAGCTCACAGGGCTCCTATAATTCACCCCTCCACTTT
CASSSQGSYNSPLHF
>NA|TRBJ1-6|TRBV5-1|NA
TGCGCCAGCAGCTTGGGAGGGTCGTTAGATTCACCCCTCCACTTT
CASSLGGSLDSPLHF
>once|TRBJ2-3|TRBV14|NA
TGTGCCAGCAGCCAGGGGCGTGGAGATACGCAGTATTTT
CASSQGRGDTQYF
>NA|TRBJ1-1|TRBV19|TRBD1
TGTGCCAGTAGTCGGACAGGGGGTTACACTGAAGCTTTCTTT
CASSRTGGYTEAFF
>NA|TRBJ1-2|TRBV13|TRBD1
TGTGCCAGCAGCTTATCCTTCCTACAGGGGACCTATGGCTACACCTTC
CASSLSFLQGTYGYTF
>NA|TRBJ2-2|TRBV19|NA
TGTGCCAGTAGTATATACGGGGCCCACACCGGGGAGCTGTTTTTT
CASSIYGAHTGELFF
>NA|TRBJ1-1|TRBV5-1|NA
TGCGCCAGCAGCTTAGACAGGAACACTGAAGCTTTCTTT
CASSLDRNTEAFF